The T cell receptor (beta chain) described here comes from a study of CD8+CD57+ T cells in acquired aplastic anemia. Study at large: The mean DNA yield obtained from sorted CD4+ and CD8+ cells came to approximately 3.2 ug.

Genomic DNA, the template, was used for profiling of the TCR beta VDJ and CDR3. MiXCR was run by TCRdb on the reads, yielding one entry per CDR3 protein. The profile covers approximately 99,000 distinct CDR3 sequences, with 51% appearing a single time and about 32% taken by the ten largest. The sample comprised sorted CD4+, CD8+, or CD8+CD57+ T cells (not recorded which) from PBMCs. The receptor was isolated from a human donor in good health, serving as a control.

In nucleotides, the CDR3 is TGCAGTGCTAGGTCGACAGGGGGCGATGGCTACACCTTC. It specifies CSARSTGGDGYTF. The chain is built from TRBV20-1 and TRBJ1-2, with TRBD1 identical over 10 bases. Trimming took 3 bases from V and 6 from J; bases not matched to a gene: 4. The germline V gene has CDR1 DFQATT and CDR2 SNEGSKA (reference sequence). The CDR3 loop spans 13 amino acids.